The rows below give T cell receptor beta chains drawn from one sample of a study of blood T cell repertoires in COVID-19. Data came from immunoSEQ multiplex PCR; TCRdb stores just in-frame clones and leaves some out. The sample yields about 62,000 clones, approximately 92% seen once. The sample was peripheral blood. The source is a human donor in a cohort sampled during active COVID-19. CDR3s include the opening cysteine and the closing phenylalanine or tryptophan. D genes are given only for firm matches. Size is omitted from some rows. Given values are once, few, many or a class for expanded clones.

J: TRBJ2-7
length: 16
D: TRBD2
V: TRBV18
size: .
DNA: TGTGCCAGCTCACCACCCACTAGCGGGAGCATCTACGAGCAGTACTTC
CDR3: CASSPPTSGSIYEQYF

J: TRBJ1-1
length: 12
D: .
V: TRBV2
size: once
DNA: TGTGCCAGCAGGGACTACCCGACTGAAGCTTTCTTT
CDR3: CASRDYPTEAFF

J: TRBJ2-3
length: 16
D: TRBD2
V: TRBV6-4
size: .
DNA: TGTGCCAGCAGTGAAGCTAGCGGAGCATCCACAGATACGCAGTATTTT
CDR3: CASSEASGASTDTQYF

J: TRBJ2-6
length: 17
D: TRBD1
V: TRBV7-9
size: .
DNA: TGTGCCAGCAGCCGGAAGGACAGGGATTTTGGGGCCAACGTCCTGACTTTC
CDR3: CASSRKDRDFGANVLTF

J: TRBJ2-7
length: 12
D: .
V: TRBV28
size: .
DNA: TGTGCCACATGGACTGGGTTTAGCGAGCAGTACTTC
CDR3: CATWTGFSEQYF

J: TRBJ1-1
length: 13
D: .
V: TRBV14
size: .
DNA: TGTGCCAGCAGCCGGGACTTGAACACTGAAGCTTTCTTT
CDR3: CASSRDLNTEAFF

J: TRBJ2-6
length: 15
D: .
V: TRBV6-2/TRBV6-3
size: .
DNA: TGTGCCAGCAGTTCAACAGGGACGGGGGCCAACGTCCTGACTTTC
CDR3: CASSSTGTGANVLTF

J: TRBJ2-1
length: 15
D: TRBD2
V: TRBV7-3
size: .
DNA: TGTGCCAGCAGCTTACTAGCGGGGGTTCCGGGTGAGCAGTTCTTC
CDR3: CASSLLAGVPGEQFF

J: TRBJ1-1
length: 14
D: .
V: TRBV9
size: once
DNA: TGTGCCAGCAGCGTAGTTGACCGGGTAACTGAAGCTTTCTTT
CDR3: CASSVVDRVTEAFF

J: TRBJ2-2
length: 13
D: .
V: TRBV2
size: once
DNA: TGTGCCAGCGGCCTTAGCGATTCCGGGGAGCTGTTTTTT
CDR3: CASGLSDSGELFF

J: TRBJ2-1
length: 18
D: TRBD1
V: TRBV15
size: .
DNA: TGTGCCACCAGCAGAACCTATACCGGGACAGGGTCCCACAATGAGCAGTTCTTC
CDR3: CATSRTYTGTGSHNEQFF

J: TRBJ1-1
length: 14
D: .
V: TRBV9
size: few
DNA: TGTGCCAGCAGCGTAGGAGATTGGAACACTGAAGCTTTCTTT
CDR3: CASSVGDWNTEAFF

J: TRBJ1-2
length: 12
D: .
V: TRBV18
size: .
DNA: TGTGCCAGCTCACACAATAACTATGGCTACACCTTC
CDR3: CASSHNNYGYTF

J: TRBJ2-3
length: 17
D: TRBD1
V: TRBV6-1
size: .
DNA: TGTGCCAGCAGTGAAGAAAAGAGGGGGCTAAGGACAGATACGCAGTATTTT
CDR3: CASSEEKRGLRTDTQYF

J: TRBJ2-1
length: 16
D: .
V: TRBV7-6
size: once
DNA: TGTGCCAGCAGCTCCCTCGGGGTCCTCACCTACAATGAGCAGTTCTTC
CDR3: CASSSLGVLTYNEQFF

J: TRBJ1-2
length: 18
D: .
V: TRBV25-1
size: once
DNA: TGTGCCAGCAGTGCCAAACCAGGGGTGTTAGGGTCTAACTATGGCTACACCTTC
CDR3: CASSAKPGVLGSNYGYTF

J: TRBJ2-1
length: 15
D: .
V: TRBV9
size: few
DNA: TGTGCCAGCAGCGGACAGGCCCCCCCTTACAATGAGCAGTTCTTC
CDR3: CASSGQAPPYNEQFF

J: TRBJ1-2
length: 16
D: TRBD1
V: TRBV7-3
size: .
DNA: TGTGCCAGCAGCTTACAGGGACAGGGCCCCCAGGATGGCTACACCTTC
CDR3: CASSLQGQGPQDGYTF

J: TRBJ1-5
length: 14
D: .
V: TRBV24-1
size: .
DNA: TGTGCCACCAGTGACAGGGGTCGGAATCAGCCCCAGCATTTT
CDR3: CATSDRGRNQPQHF

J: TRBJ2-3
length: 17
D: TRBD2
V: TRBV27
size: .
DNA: TGTGCCAGCAGTTTCGAGCGGGAGGGATCTTACACAGATACGCAGTATTTT
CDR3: CASSFEREGSYTDTQYF

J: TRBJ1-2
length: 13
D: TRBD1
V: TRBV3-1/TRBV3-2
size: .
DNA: TGTGCCAGCAGCCGAACAGGGGGCAATGGCTACACCTTC
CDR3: CASSRTGGNGYTF

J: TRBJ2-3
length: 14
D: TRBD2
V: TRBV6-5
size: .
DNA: TGTGCCAGCAGTTACCGGACTAGGAAAGATACGCAGTATTTT
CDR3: CASSYRTRKDTQYF

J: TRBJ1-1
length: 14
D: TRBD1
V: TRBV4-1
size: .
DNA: TGCGCCAGCAGCCAGGGACAGGGTGGCACTGAAGCTTTCTTT
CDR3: CASSQGQGGTEAFF

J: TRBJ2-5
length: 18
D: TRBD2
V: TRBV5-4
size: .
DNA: TGTGCCAGCAGCTTGGGGAAAGCGGGGGCAAAACCCACAGAGACCCAGTACTTC
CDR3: CASSLGKAGAKPTETQYF

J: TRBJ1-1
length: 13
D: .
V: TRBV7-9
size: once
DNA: TGTGCCAGCAGCCAGGACAACTTTGCCCAAGCTTTCTTT
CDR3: CASSQDNFAQAFF

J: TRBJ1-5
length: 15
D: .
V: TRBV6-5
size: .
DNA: TGTGCCAGCAGTTACTCGAATCAGGGTGATCAGCCCCAGCATTTT
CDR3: CASSYSNQGDQPQHF

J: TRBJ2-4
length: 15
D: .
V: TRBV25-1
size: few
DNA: TGTGCCAGCAGTGAATCGGAGATAGCCAAAAACATTCAGTACTTC
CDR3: CASSESEIAKNIQYF

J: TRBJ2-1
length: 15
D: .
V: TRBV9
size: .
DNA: TGTGCCAGCAGCGCTAGGGGGGGAATGGGCAATGAGCAGTTCTTC
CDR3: CASSARGGMGNEQFF

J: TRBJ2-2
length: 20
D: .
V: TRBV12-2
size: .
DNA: TGTGCAAGTCGCTTAGTACTAGCGGGGGGCGTTTCTCGGAACACCGGGGAGCTGTTTTTT
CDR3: CASRLVLAGGVSRNTGELFF

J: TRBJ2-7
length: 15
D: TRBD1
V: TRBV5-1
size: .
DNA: TGCGCCAGCAGCTTGGCCGGGACAGGGCAATACGAGCAGTACTTC
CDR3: CASSLAGTGQYEQYF

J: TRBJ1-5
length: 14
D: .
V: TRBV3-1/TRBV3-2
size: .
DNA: TGTGCCAGCAGCCTGGGCGTTAGCAATCAGCCCCAGCATTTT
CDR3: CASSLGVSNQPQHF

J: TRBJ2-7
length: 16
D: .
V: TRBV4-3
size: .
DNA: TGCGCCAGCAGCCAAGAAAGGGAGGCGGCCTGGTACGAGCAGTACTTC
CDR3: CASSQEREAAWYEQYF

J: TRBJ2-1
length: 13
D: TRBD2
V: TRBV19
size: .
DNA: TGTGCCAGTTCCTCACTAGCGGTCGATGAGCAGTTCTTC
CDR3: CASSSLAVDEQFF

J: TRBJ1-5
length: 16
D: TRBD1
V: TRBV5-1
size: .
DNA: TGCGCCAGCAGCACCGGGACAGATTATAGCAATCAGCCCCAGCATTTT
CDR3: CASSTGTDYSNQPQHF

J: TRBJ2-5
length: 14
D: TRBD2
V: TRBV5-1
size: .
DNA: TGCGCCAGCAGCTGGACTAGGAGGGAAGAGACCCAGTACTTC
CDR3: CASSWTRREETQYF

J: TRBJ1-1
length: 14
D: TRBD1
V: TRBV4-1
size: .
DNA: TGCGCCAGCAGCCGTATGACAGGGGGTCACGAAGCTTTCTTT
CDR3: CASSRMTGGHEAFF

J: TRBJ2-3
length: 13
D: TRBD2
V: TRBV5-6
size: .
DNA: TGTGCCAGCAGCTTGGTGGGCGGGGGTGCGCAGTATTTT
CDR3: CASSLVGGGAQYF

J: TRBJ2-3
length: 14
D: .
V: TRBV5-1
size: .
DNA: TGCGCCAGCAGCTTGCAGCGGCCCACAGATACGCAGTATTTT
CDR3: CASSLQRPTDTQYF

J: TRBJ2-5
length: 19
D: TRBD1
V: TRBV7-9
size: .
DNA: TGTGCCAGCAGCTTAGCGTTGGGGACAGGGGGCCGCCACCAAGAGACCCAGTACTTC
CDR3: CASSLALGTGGRHQETQYF

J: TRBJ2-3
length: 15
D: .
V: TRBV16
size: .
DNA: TGTGCCAGCAGCCAATCGGGCAGCTCAGGAGATACGCAGTATTTT
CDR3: CASSQSGSSGDTQYF

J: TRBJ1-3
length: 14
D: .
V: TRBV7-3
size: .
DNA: TGTGCCAGCAGCTTAAGCGGGACCGGAAACACCATATATTTT
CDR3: CASSLSGTGNTIYF

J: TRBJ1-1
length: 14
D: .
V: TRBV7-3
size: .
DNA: TGTGCCAGCAGCTTAGGGGGGTCGAACACTGAAGCTTTCTTT
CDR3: CASSLGGSNTEAFF

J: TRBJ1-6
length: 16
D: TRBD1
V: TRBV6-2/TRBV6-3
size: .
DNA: TGTGCCAGCAGTTCCCAGGGGGTTTTCGGGAATTCACCCCTCCACTTT
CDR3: CASSSQGVFGNSPLHF

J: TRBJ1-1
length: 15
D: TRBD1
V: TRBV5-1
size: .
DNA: TGCGCCAGCAGCGATTCACAGGGGGCGGGCACTGAAGCTTTCTTT
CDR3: CASSDSQGAGTEAFF

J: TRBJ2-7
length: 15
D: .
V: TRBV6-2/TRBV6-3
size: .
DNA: TGTGCCAGCAGCAACCTCTGGCTTACCTCCTACGAGCAGTACTTC
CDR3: CASSNLWLTSYEQYF

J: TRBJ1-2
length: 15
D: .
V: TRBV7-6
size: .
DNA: TGTGCCAGCAGCTTAGAGGGGTTCGGTCAGTATGGCTACACCTTC
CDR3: CASSLEGFGQYGYTF

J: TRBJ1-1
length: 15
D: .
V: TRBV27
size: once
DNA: TGTGCCAGCAGTAACCAAGGGGTTCCCTCCGCTGAAGCTTTCTTT
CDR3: CASSNQGVPSAEAFF

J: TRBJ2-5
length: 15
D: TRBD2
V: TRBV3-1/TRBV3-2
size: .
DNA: TGTGCCAGCACTAACCTAGCGGGGGGGCTCGAGACCCAGTACTTC
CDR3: CASTNLAGGLETQYF

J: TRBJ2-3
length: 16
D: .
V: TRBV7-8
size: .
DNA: TGTGCCAGCAGCTTAGAGCTAGCCTCGGGCACAGATACGCAGTATTTT
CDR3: CASSLELASGTDTQYF

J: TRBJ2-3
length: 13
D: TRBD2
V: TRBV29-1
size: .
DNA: TGCAGCTACGGAGCGGGGTTCACAGATACGCAGTATTTT
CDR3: CSYGAGFTDTQYF

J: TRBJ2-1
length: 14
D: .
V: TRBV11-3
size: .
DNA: TGTGCCAGCAGCAGGTCAGGGGTCCACAATGAGCAGTTCTTC
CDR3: CASSRSGVHNEQFF

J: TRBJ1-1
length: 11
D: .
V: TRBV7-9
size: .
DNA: TGTGCCAGCAGCTTGTCACTTGAAGCTTTCTTT
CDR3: CASSLSLEAFF

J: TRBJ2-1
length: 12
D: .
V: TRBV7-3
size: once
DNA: TGTGCCAGCAGGTCTCGGGGCAATGAGCAGTTCTTC
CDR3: CASRSRGNEQFF

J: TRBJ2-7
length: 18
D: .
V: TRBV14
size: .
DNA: TGTGCCAGCAGCATCAGGGGCGGGAGTACTCGGGAAGACTACGAGCAGTACTTC
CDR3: CASSIRGGSTREDYEQYF

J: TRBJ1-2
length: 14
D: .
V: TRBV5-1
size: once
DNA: TGCGCCAGCAGCTTGAGGGCAGAGGAGGGTGGCTACACCTTC
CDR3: CASSLRAEEGGYTF

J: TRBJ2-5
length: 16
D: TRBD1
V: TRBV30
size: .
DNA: TGTGCCTGGAGCGTAGGGACAGGGGGAGGCCAAGAGACCCAGTACTTC
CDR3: CAWSVGTGGGQETQYF

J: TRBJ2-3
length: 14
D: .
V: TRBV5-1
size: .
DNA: TGCGCCAGCAGCTCGGGACACGCCACAGATACGCAGTATTTT
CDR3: CASSSGHATDTQYF

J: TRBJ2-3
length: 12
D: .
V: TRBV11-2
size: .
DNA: TGTGCCAGCAGCTCCTCCCCAGATACGCAGTATTTT
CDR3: CASSSSPDTQYF

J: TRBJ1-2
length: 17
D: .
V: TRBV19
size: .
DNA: TGTGCCAGTAGTAAAGACAGGTCGCTCGTATATAACTATGGCTACACCTTC
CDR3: CASSKDRSLVYNYGYTF